This T cell receptor beta chain was observed in a study of type 1 regulatory T cells (dated by TCRdb to the early 2020s). Looking at the study overall: The study characterized an in vitro protocol that generated a Tr1-enriched, alloantigen-specific CD4 T cell product named T-allo10. T-allo10 was under clinical evaluation in patients with hematological malignancies receiving allogeneic hematopoietic stem cell transplantation. What the study reported, not specific to this receptor: Compared with non-Tr1 cells, Tr1 cells had a narrower TCR repertoire, and the study took this difference to reflect clonal expansion driven by alloantigen.

The germline ends are 18 bases apart after V is trimmed by 7 bases and J by 5 bases. The germline V gene (reference sequence) provides CDR1 SGHKS and CDR2 YYEKEE. There are 14 amino acids in the CDR3, from cysteine to phenylalanine inclusive. Only CDR3 DNA is held: 42 bases, read in frame from base 1. Concerning this clonotype: There is no known antigen for this receptor. A much larger clone differs by one base, so this may be a read error.

Sequenced using an Illumina MiSeq. The public reads were reprocessed in TCRdb via fastp at Q25 and MiXCR, keeping in-frame beta chains. Identical CDR3 protein sequences are pooled into one entry, listed with their most common genes and DNA. The sample table contains approximately 6,000 distinct CDR3 sequences; only one count was recorded for roughly 34% of them. The biggest ten clones account for over 20% of the sample. The chain was built from TRBV5-5 and TRBJ1-1; TRBD1 is a weak D gene call, 6 bases matching. The clonotype originates from a human donor in good health. What was sequenced was cultured type 1 regulatory T (Tr1) cells, either the whole culture or a sorted fraction (not recorded which). This specimen's cell subset or site label, per the study, means: type 1 regulatory T cells sorted from the T-allo10 product. The bases read TGTGCCAGCCGCCGGGAGGGGGGGGGAACTGAAGCTTTCTTT. Its product reads: CASRREGGGTEAFF.